A single sample gave rise to the 20 T cell receptor beta chains below, sequenced in a study of cytomegalovirus exposure and HLA in healthy donors. 60 Vbeta and 13 Jbeta primers were used in PCR. Measured with immunoSEQ multiplex PCR; TCRdb has only the in-frame clones, and not every one. The table lists approximately 110,000 clones, around 75% of them singletons. Sequencing used PBMCs. The receptors stem from a man aged 25 to 45 in good health and CMV-seronegative.

The V gene is TRBV6-5, the J gene TRBJ2-5; D gene uncertain. Germline lookup yields CDR1 MNHEY and CDR2 SVGAGI. V was shortened by 0 bases and J by 3 bases, with 14 bases between the two germline ends. CDR3 length: 16 amino acids. The DNA for the CDR3 is TGTGCCAGCAGTTACTCGATCGCGATCTCCGAAGAGACCCAGTACTTC. Amino acids: CASSYSIAISEETQYF.

V usage is TRBV7-7 and J usage is TRBJ2-5; D may be TRBD2 (5 bases). V shed 2 bases and J shed 5 bases, with 12 bases lying between them. The CDR3 has 14 amino acids. The germline V gene encodes CDR1 SSHAT and CDR2 FNYEAQ (reference sequence). In DNA form, the CDR3 reads TGTGCCAGCAGCTTATCGGGTTCGGGGGAGACCCAGTACTTC. Amino acids: CASSLSGSGETQYF.

This clone has a handful of counts. V is TRBV2 and J is TRBJ2-7, with 8 bases lining up with TRBD1. Germline CDR1 and CDR2: SNHLY and FYNNEI. Germline trimming cut 6 bases from V and 3 bases from J; bases unmatched to any gene: 4. The CDR3 extends over 13 amino acids. CDR3 bases: TGTGCCAGCAGGAGGGACAGGATCTACGAGCAGTACTTC. Translated, it gives CASRRDRIYEQYF.

This clone came up a few times. V usage is TRBV6-5 and J usage is TRBJ1-6; D is undetermined. Germline CDR1 MNHEY, CDR2 SVGAGI. The CDR3 runs to 15 residues. The V end was cut by 8 bases, the J end by 10 bases, with 21 bases between. This CDR3 reads CASRLNRASGSPLHF. The CDR3, as DNA: TGTGCCAGCCGCCTAAACCGGGCCTCGGGGTCACCCCTCCACTTT.

The chain carries TRBV5-1 and TRBJ2-5, with TRBD1 identical over 9 bases. This CDR3 comprises 15 residues. The junction had 9 bases not matched to a gene; V was cut back by 4 bases and J by 5 bases. Germline CDR1 reads SGHRS; CDR2 reads YFSETQ. In nucleotides, the CDR3 is TGCGCCAGCAGCACAGGGACAGGGAAGTGGGAGACCCAGTACTTC. This translates into CASSTGTGKWETQYF.

The chain carries TRBV12-5 and TRBJ2-2, with D unresolved. The CDR3 consists of 12 residues. Germline loops: CDR1 LGHNT, CDR2 FRNRAP. Trimming pared 4 bases from V and 3 bases from J, leaving 3 bases between. CDR3 loop: CASGSDTGELFF. The CDR3 DNA sequence: TGTGCTAGTGGTTCGGACACCGGGGAGCTGTTTTTT.

V is TRBV19 and J is TRBJ2-1; 12 bases align to TRBD2. The CDR3 contains 17 residues. J gave up 4 bases and V 6 bases, and 10 bases lay outside the gene matches. Per the germline V gene, CDR1 is LNHDA and CDR2 is SQIVND (reference sequence). Written as DNA, the CDR3 is TGTGCCAGTAGCTTTATTGGGACTAGCGGGCAGTACAATGAGCAGTTCTTC. Encoded protein: CASSFIGTSGQYNEQFF.

The chain employs TRBV7-3 and TRBJ2-6, with a weak D call TRBD1 (5 bases). Germline V lookup: CDR1 SGHTA, CDR2 FQGTGA. The CDR3 covers 15 residues. V was pared by 1 base and J by 4 bases, with 8 bases between. The DNA for the CDR3 is TGTGCCAGCAGCTTAAGGGGCTCCGGGGCCAACGTCCTGACTTTC. This encodes CASSLRGSGANVLTF.

V usage is TRBV28 and J usage is TRBJ1-4; 7 nucleotides align to TRBD1. Germline values: CDR1 MDHEN, CDR2 SYDVKM. CDR3 length: 15 amino acids. V was pared by 4 bases and J by 8 bases, with 10 bases of the junction left unmatched. This chain's CDR3 is CASSSGQHLGEKLFF. CDR3 DNA: TGTGCCAGCAGTTCGGGACAGCACTTAGGGGAAAAACTGTTTTTT.

This chain links TRBV2 with TRBJ2-7, with a weak D call TRBD2 (7 bases). In germline, CDR1 is SNHLY, CDR2 FYNNEI. There are 14 residues in the CDR3. Trimming cost V 7 bases and J 3 bases, with 16 bases left between them. CDR3 protein: CASTLGGGHYEQYF. The CDR3 DNA follows: TGTGCCAGCACCCTGGGGGGGGGACACTACGAGCAGTACTTC.

The V gene is TRBV2, the J gene TRBJ1-1, with D maybe TRBD1 (6 bases). Trimming stripped 6 bases from V and 3 bases from J, with 14 bases between. This CDR3 contains 14 residues. Germline V gene sequence: CDR1 SNHLY, CDR2 FYNNEI. This CDR3 reads CASRTGQGYTEAFF. The CDR3 DNA is TGTGCCAGCAGGACAGGACAAGGCTACACTGAAGCTTTCTTT. The full variable domain, with the rest looked up from reference TRBV2 and TRBJ1-1, is EPEVTQTPSHQVTQMGQEVILRCVPISNHLYFYWYRQILGQKVEFLVSFYNNEISEKSEIFDDQFSVERPDGSNFTLKIRSTKLEDSAMYFCASRTGQGYTEAFFGQGTRLTVV.

The chain couples TRBV6-5 to TRBJ2-2; no clear D. CDR1 is MNHEY and CDR2 is SVGAGI in the germline V gene. The CDR3 runs 14 residues. With 5 bases removed from V and 2 bases from J, the gap between germline ends came to 9 bases. The CDR3 sequence: CASSLQINTGELFF. Written as DNA, the CDR3 is TGTGCCAGCAGTCTACAGATCAACACCGGGGAGCTGTTTTTT.

CDR3 nucleotides: TGTGCCAGCAGCTCCAGCGGGGGGATAACCTACGAGCAGTACTTC. This sequence encodes CASSSSGGITYEQYF. The chain employs TRBV7-2 and TRBJ2-7; TRBD2 agrees at 9 bases. The V and J ends lost 4 bases and 2 bases, in that order; junction bases with no gene match: 6. This CDR3 spans 15 amino acids. Germline V gives CDR1 SGHTA, CDR2 FQGNSA.

This chain uses TRBV6-1 with TRBJ2-7; a possible D gene is TRBD2 (5 bases). V lost 8 bases and J lost 1, with 18 bases in between. CDR3 length: 15 residues. The germline CDR1 and CDR2 sequences are MNHNS and SASEGT. CDR3 bases: TGTGCCAGCGTGGATCGGGGAGCCTCATCCTACGAGCAGTACTTC. Translating gives CASVDRGASSYEQYF.

The V call is TRBV25-1, the J call TRBJ2-2; a weak D match, TRBD2 (6 bases). Trimming shortened V by 7 bases and J by 6 bases, and 15 bases separated the two germline ends. CDR3 length: 14 amino acids. The V gene's germline CDR1 is MGHDK and CDR2 SYGVNS. This CDR3 reads CASTPSGDSGELFF. In DNA, the CDR3 is TGTGCCAGCACCCCCTCGGGGGATTCCGGGGAGCTGTTTTTT. Based on the CDR3 plus reference TRBV25-1 and TRBJ2-2, the full variable domain is EADIYQTPRYLVIGTGKKITLECSQTMGHDKMYWYQQDPGMELHLIHYSYGVNSTEKGDLSSESTVSRIRTEHFPLTLESARPSHTSQYLCASTPSGDSGELFFGEGSRLTVL.

CDR3 protein: CASSRGGEQFF. The CDR3 nucleotides read TGTGCCAGCAGCCGAGGGGGTGAGCAGTTCTTC. The chain employs TRBV4-2 and TRBJ2-1; tentative D call: TRBD1 (6 bases). CDR3 length: 11 residues. Per the germline V gene, CDR1 is LGHNA and CDR2 is YNFKEQ. V was clipped by 4 bases and J by 9 bases, with 7 bases between them.

This rearrangement joins TRBV6-5 to TRBJ2-7, with 7 bases matching TRBD1. V shed 3 bases and J 5 bases; nucleotides not matched to a gene: 10. CDR3 size: 15 residues. Germline V gene sequence: CDR1 MNHEY, CDR2 SVGAGI. CDR3 sequence (DNA): TGTGCCAGCAGTTATTCAAGGGGGCGCGTCAACGAGCAGTACTTC. Translating it yields CASSYSRGRVNEQYF.

This chain connects TRBV30 to TRBJ1-6, with D hard to call. CDR3 size: 16 residues. Trimming removed 2 bases from V and 0 bases from J, with 11 bases in between. CDR1 and CDR2 from the germline V gene are GTSNPN and SVGIG (reference sequence). The CDR3 sequence is CAWSLGGSSYNSPLHF. As DNA, the CDR3 is TGTGCCTGGAGTTTAGGCGGAAGCTCCTATAATTCACCCCTCCACTTT.

The rearrangement links TRBV27 to TRBJ1-6; perhaps TRBD1 as D (5 bases). V was cut by 0 bases and J by 3 bases, with 6 bases left in between. Per the germline V gene, CDR1 is MNHEY and CDR2 is SMNVEV (reference sequence). This CDR3 region has 15 residues. The CDR3: CASSLSTVYNSPLHF. The CDR3 nucleotides read TGTGCCAGCAGTTTATCGACAGTCTATAATTCACCCCTCCACTTT.

The chain couples TRBV9 to TRBJ2-7, with 7 bases fitting TRBD2. The CDR3 is made up of 15 amino acids. Per germline, CDR1 SGDLS and CDR2 YYNGEE. V trimming: 0 bases; J trimming: 0 bases; junction bases outside the gene matches: 3. In DNA, the CDR3 is TGTGCCAGCAGCGTAGGGGCGGGGGACTCCTACGAGCAGTACTTC. Translated, it gives CASSVGAGDSYEQYF.